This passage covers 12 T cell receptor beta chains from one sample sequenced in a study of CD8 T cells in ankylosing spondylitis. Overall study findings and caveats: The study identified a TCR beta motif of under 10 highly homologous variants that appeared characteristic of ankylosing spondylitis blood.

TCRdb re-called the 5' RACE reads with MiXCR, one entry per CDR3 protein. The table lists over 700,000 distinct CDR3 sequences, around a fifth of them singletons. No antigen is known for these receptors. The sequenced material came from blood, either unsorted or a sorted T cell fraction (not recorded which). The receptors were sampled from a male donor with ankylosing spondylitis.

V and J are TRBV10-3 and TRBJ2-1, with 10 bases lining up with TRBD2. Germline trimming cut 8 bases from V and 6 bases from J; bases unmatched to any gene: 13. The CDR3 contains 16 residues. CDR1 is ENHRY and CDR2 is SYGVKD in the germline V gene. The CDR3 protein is CAIGRLSGGAVNEQFF. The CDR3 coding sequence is TGTGCCATCGGCCGTCTCAGCGGGGGGGCGGTCAATGAGCAGTTCTTC.

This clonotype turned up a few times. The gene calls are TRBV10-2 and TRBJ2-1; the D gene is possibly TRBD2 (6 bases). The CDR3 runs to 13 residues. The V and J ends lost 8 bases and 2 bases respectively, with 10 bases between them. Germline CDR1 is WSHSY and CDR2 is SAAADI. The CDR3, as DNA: TGCGCCAGCGGGACTCATACCTACAATGAGCAGTTCTTC. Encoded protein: CASGTHTYNEQFF.

For the CDR3, the DNA is TGTGCCAGCAGACCGCGAGGACTAGCGGGTAGCTCCTACGAGCAGTACTTC. Translation: CASRPRGLAGSSYEQYF. The chain employs TRBV6-1 and TRBJ2-7; TRBD2 aligns across 11 bases. Per germline, CDR1 MNHNS and CDR2 SASEGT. CDR3 length: 17 residues. With 6 bases clipped from V and 0 bases from J, the junction kept 10 bases outside the gene matches.

This CDR3 is CASSLTREVYGYTF. In nucleotides, the CDR3 is TGTGCCAGCAGCCTCACAAGGGAGGTCTATGGCTACACCTTC. The gene calls are TRBV3-1 and TRBJ1-2; unclear D gene. Trimming cost V 4 bases and J 4 bases, with 13 bases left between them. Germline values: CDR1 LGHDT, CDR2 YNNKEL (reference sequence). The CDR3 is 14 amino acids.

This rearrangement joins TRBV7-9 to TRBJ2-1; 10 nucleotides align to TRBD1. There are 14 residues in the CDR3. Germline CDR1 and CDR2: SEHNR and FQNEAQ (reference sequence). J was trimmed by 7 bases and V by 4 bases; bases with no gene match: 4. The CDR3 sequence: CASSWGQGTNEQFF. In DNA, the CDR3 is TGTGCCAGCAGCTGGGGACAGGGGACAAATGAGCAGTTCTTC. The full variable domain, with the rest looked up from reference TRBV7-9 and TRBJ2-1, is DTGVSQNPRHKITKRGQNVTFRCDPISEHNRLYWYRQTLGQGPEFLTYFQNEAQLEKSRLLSDRFSAERPKGSFSTLEIQRTEQGDSAMYLCASSWGQGTNEQFFGPGTRLTVL.

CDR3 protein: CASSLGDSGYEQYF. The CDR3 bases are TGTGCCAGCAGCTTAGGGGACAGCGGCTACGAGCAGTACTTC. The V and J genes are TRBV7-9 and TRBJ2-7; 7 nucleotides line up with TRBD1. The CDR3 totals 14 residues. Per germline, CDR1 SEHNR and CDR2 FQNEAQ (reference sequence). The ends lost 1 base at V and 3 bases at J; junction bases unmatched: 3.

The CDR3 DNA is TGCAGCGTTTCGCGATCCGGGACGGAGAACTATGGCTACACCTTC. Protein: CSVSRSGTENYGYTF. V is TRBV29-1 and J is TRBJ1-2, with D possibly TRBD1 on 5 matching bases. The V gene lost 5 bases and the J gene lost 2 bases, with 18 bases spanning the gap. The CDR3 is 15 residues long. Germline CDR1 SQVTM, CDR2 ANQGSEA.

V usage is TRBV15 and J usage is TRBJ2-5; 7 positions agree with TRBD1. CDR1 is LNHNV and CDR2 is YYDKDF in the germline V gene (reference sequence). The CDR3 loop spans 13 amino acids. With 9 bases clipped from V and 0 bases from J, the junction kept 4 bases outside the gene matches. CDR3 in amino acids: CATGDRDQETQYF. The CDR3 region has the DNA TGTGCCACGGGAGACAGGGACCAAGAGACCCAGTACTTC.

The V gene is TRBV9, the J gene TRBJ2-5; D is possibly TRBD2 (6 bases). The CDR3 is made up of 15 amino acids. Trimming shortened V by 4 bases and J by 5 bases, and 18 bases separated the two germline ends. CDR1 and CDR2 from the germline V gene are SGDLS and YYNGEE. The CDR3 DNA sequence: TGTGCCAGCAGCTCCAGAGGGGACTCGGTCGAGACCCAGTACTTC. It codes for CASSSRGDSVETQYF.

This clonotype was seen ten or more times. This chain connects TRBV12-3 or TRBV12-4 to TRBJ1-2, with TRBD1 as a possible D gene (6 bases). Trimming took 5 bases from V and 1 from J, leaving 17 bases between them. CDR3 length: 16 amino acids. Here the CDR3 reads CASSSPDSPVNYGYTF. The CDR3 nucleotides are TGTGCCAGCAGTAGCCCGGACAGCCCAGTTAACTATGGCTACACCTTC.

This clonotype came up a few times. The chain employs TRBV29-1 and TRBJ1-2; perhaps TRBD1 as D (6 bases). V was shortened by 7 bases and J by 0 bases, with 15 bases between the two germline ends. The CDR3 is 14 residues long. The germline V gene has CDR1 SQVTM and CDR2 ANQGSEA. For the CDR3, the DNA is TGCAGCGCCATACAGGGCGCGTCTAACTATGGCTACACCTTC. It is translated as CSAIQGASNYGYTF.

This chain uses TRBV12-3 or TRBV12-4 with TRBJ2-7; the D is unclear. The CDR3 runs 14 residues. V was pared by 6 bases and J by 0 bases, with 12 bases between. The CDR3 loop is CASSLTKSSYEQYF. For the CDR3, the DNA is TGTGCCAGCAGCTTAACCAAGAGCTCCTACGAGCAGTACTTC.